The entry below gives a single T cell receptor beta chain sequence along with its context. The data stem from a study of cytomegalovirus exposure and HLA in healthy donors. PCR employed 60 Vbeta and 13 Jbeta primers. Profiling relied on immunoSEQ multiplex PCR, and the TCRdb table lists in-frame clones only, not all of them. The sample table includes tens of thousands of clones. The CDR3 is 14 amino acids. Between the trimmed V and J ends, which lost 5 bases and 0 bases, there was a span of 10 bases. Germline CDR1 reads SGHVS; CDR2 reads FNYEAQ. The specimen sequenced was PBMCs. This sequence was found in a man younger than 45 in good health and CMV-seronegative. The rearrangement uses TRBV7-6 and TRBJ2-5, with a tentative D call TRBD1 (6 bases). This CDR3 is CASSPDRNQETQYF. CDR3 in DNA: TGTGCCAGCAGCCCTGACAGGAACCAAGAGACCCAGTACTTC.